The TCR beta chain under discussion was sequenced for a study of molecular identifiers for immune sequencing clone quantification. The study's findings and limits: Clone sizes could be underestimated for highly expanded clones when identical TCR molecules share a barcode.

Germline values: CDR1 MNHEY, CDR2 SMNVEV (reference sequence). There are 15 residues in the CDR3. Losses at the gene ends were 3 bases for V and 8 bases for J; bases not matched to a gene: 5. In its sample, this clonotype was seen a few times. Its antigen remains unidentified. Bulk TCR libraries were made with methods that had been previously described and with listed TCR primers. TCRdb called the PCR reads again in MiXCR, with one record for every CDR3 protein. Altogether under 600,000 distinct CDR3 sequences are present, roughly 24% being singletons, with the ten largest covering roughly 0.79%. Naive CD8 T cell sorting was performed on the CD8+CD4-CCR7+CD45RA+ phenotype.

The TCR comes from a human donor in good health. Some libraries in this study had Jurkat cell RNA spiked in. The chain carries TRBV27 and TRBJ2-2; 11 nucleotides align to TRBD2. Sequenced material: naive CD8+ T cells from blood, with Jurkat cell RNA spiked in. The subset: FACS-sorted CD8+CD4-CCR7+CD45RA+ naive T cells. The CDR3 coding sequence is TGTGCCAGCAGTTTTGTACTAGCGGGAGCTGGGGAGCTGTTTTTT. It codes for CASSFVLAGAGELFF.